This T cell receptor (beta chain) is drawn from a study of breast tumors, draining lymph nodes, adjacent tissues. Regarding the study as a whole: Data only fit, rather than demonstrated, lymph node origin of most tumor T cells.

Notes on this clonotype: No antigen is known for it. A read error is possible here, since a much larger clone lies one base away.

The lymph nodes were axillary draining lymph nodes from breast cancer patients. This CDR3 has 14 residues. CDR1 and CDR2 (germline): SGHDT, YYEEEE. V gave up 6 bases and J gave up 4 bases, with 16 bases separating them. TCRdb recomputed calls from the multiplex PCR reads with MiXCR, one row per CDR3 protein. The sample holds fewer than 140,000 distinct CDR3 sequences, about 29% seen once. This clonotype originated in a female donor with breast cancer. Some clones in this sample may be carry-over from other donors' samples. Sequenced input: axillary lymph node tissue. This chain uses TRBV5-6 with TRBJ1-2; the D is unclear. The CDR3 region is CASILFWAGYGYTF. Written as DNA, the CDR3 is TGTGCCAGCATTCTCTTTTGGGCCGGCTATGGCTACACCTTC.